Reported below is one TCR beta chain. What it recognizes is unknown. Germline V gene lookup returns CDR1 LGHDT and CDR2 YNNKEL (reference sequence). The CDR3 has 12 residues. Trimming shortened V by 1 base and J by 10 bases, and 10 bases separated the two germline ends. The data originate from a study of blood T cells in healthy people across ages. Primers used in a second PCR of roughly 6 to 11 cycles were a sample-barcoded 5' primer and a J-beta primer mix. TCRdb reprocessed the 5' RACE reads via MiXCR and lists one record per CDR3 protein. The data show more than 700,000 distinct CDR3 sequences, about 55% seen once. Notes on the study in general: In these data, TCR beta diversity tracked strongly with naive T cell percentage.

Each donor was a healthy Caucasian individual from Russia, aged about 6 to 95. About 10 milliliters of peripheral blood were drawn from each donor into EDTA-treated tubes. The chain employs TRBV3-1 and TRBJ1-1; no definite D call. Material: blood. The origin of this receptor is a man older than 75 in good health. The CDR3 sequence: CASSQAGSIAFF. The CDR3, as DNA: TGTGCCAGCAGCCAAGCTGGGAGTATAGCTTTCTTT.